This TCR beta chain was observed in a study of blood T cell repertoires in COVID-19. Looking at the study overall: The study drew acute and convalescent COVID-19 samples from the United States, Italy and Spain. PBMCs, B-cell-depleted T cells, or T cells provided the cDNA or gDNA that made up the material.

Per the original data handling: Scientists estimated how many nucleated cells there were by amplifying reference gene primers. The assay was immunoSEQ multiplex PCR, and TCRdb's table has in-frame clones only and misses some. That table gives V, J and clone size, and the DNA gave D and trimming. The top ten hold about 1.2% of the sample, which has about 330,000 clones, around 82% seen once. V shed 1 base, J shed 3 bases, and the junction held 2 bases outside the gene matches. Germline loops: CDR1 SGHRS, CDR2 YFSETQ. The CDR3 totals 14 residues. The specimen was peripheral blood. The chain carries TRBV5-1 and TRBJ1-1; TRBD1 aligns across 8 bases. This clonotype was sampled from a woman in her 50s with acute or convalescent COVID-19. CDR3: CASSLSGGYTEAFF. Here the CDR3 DNA reads TGCGCCAGCAGCTTGTCAGGGGGCTACACTGAAGCTTTCTTT.